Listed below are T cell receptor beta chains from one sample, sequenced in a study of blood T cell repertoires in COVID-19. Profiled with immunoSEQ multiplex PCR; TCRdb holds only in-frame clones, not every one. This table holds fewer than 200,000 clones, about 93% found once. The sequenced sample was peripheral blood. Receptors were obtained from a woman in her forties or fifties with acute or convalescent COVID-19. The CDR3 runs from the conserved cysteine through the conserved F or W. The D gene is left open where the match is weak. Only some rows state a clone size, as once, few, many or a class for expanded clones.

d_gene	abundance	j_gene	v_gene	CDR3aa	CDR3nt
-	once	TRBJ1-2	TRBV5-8	CASRPRGAGGYTF	TGTGCCAGCAGGCCTCGGGGGGCAGGCGGCTACACCTTC
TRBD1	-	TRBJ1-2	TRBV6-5	CASSYSGQGYGYTF	TGTGCCAGCAGTTACTCGGGACAGGGCTATGGCTACACCTTC
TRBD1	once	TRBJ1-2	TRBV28	CASSSLTGVVDGYTF	TGTGCCAGCAGTTCGCTGACAGGGGTGGTCGATGGCTACACCTTC
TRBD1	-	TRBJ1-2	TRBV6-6	CASRYGQGRIGYTF	TGTGCCAGCAGATACGGACAGGGGAGGATTGGCTACACCTTC
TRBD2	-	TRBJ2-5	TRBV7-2	CASSLSRRGGQETQYF	TGTGCCAGCAGCTTAAGTAGGCGGGGGGGCCAAGAGACCCAGTACTTC
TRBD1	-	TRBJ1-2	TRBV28	CASSLGTGDYGYTF	TGTGCCAGCAGTTTAGGGACAGGGGACTATGGCTACACCTTC
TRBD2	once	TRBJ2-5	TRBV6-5	CASSYGGRAGGETQYF	TGTGCCAGCAGTTACGGCGGGAGGGCCGGAGGAGAGACCCAGTACTTC
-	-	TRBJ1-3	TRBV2	CASRGGGSGNTIYF	TGTGCCAGCAGGGGCGGGGGCTCTGGAAACACCATATATTTT
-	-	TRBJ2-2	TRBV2	CAIEGETGELFF	TGTGCGATAGAAGGAGAGACCGGGGAGCTGTTTTTT
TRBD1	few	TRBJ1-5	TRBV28	CASTRGGTGGYQPQHF	TGTGCCAGCACCAGGGGGGGGACAGGGGGCTATCAGCCCCAGCATTTT
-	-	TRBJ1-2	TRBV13	CASSLGSTSGYTF	TGTGCCAGCAGCTTAGGTTCCACGAGTGGCTACACCTTC
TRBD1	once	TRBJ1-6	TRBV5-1	CASSPDRASYNSPLHF	TGCGCCAGCAGCCCCGACAGGGCATCCTATAATTCACCCCTCCACTTT
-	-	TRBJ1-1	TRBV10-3	CAISDGAGAEAFF	TGTGCCATCAGTGATGGGGCAGGGGCTGAAGCTTTCTTT
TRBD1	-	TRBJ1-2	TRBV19	CASSIMEGAKGYTF	TGTGCCAGTAGTATAATGGAGGGGGCTAAAGGCTACACCTTC
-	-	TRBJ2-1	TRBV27	CASSSIGGQAVQFF	TGTGCCAGCAGTTCGATCGGGGGGCAGGCGGTACAGTTCTTC
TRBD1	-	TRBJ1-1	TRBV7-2	CASSRDSVREAFF	TGTGCCAGCAGCCGGGACAGTGTAAGGGAAGCTTTCTTT
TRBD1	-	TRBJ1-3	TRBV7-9	CASSSTGRSGNTIYF	TGTGCCAGCAGCTCGACAGGGCGCTCTGGAAACACCATATATTTT
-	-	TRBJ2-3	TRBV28	CASSPLSPGFTDTQYF	TGTGCCAGCAGTCCTCTCAGTCCGGGTTTCACAGATACGCAGTATTTT
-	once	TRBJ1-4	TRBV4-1	CASTSGPGNEKLFF	TGCGCCAGCACCTCGGGCCCGGGGAATGAAAAACTGTTTTTT
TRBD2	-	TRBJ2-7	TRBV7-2	CASSISGGTSYEQYF	TGTGCCAGCAGCATTAGCGGGGGGACCTCCTACGAGCAGTACTTC
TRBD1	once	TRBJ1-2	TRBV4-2	CASSLTATGGGFLYGYTF	TGTGCCAGCAGCCTTACCGCTACAGGGGGCGGTTTCTTGTATGGCTACACCTTC
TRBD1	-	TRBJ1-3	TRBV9	CASSVGQGRSGNTIYF	TGTGCCAGCAGCGTAGGACAGGGACGATCTGGAAACACCATATATTTT
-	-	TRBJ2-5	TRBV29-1	CSVQPLLRAQETQYF	TGCAGCGTCCAACCACTTTTGAGGGCCCAAGAGACCCAGTACTTC
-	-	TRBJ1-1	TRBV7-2	CASSLGLATEAFF	TGTGCCAGCAGCTTAGGCCTAGCGACTGAAGCTTTCTTT
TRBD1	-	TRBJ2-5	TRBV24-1	CATSDPHRGRETQYF	TGTGCCACCAGTGATCCCCACAGGGGGCGAGAGACCCAGTACTTC
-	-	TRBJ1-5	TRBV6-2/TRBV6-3	CASSYLGASNQPQHF	TGTGCCAGCAGTTACCTGGGGGCGAGCAATCAGCCCCAGCATTTT
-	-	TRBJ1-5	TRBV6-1	CASREGRVYSNQPQHF	TGTGCCAGCAGGGAAGGGCGGGTCTATAGCAATCAGCCCCAGCATTTT
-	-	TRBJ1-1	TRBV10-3	CAISESRGGTEAFF	TGTGCCATCAGTGAGTCGAGGGGGGGCACTGAAGCTTTCTTT
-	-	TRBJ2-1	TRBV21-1	CASSIPGWAGSNEQFF	TGTGCCAGCAGCATTCCAGGGTGGGCCGGGAGCAATGAGCAGTTCTTC
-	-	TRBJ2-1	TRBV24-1	CATSGGAGYNEQFF	TGTGCCACCAGTGGCGGGGCAGGCTACAATGAGCAGTTCTTC
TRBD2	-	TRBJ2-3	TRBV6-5	CASRVAGGDTQYF	TGTGCCAGCAGGGTAGCGGGGGGAGATACGCAGTATTTT
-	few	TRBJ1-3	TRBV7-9	CASSLAGSGNTIYF	TGTGCCAGCAGCTTAGCCGGCTCTGGAAACACCATATATTTT
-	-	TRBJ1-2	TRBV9	CASSARDTGSWGYTF	TGTGCCAGCAGCGCCCGGGACACGGGGTCTTGGGGCTACACCTTC
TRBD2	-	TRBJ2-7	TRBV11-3	CASSLWPSGRAIYEQYF	TGTGCCAGCAGCTTGTGGCCTAGCGGGAGGGCTATCTACGAGCAGTACTTC
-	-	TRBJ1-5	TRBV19	CASQWEYNQPQHF	TGTGCCAGTCAATGGGAGTACAATCAGCCCCAGCATTTT
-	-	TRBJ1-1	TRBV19	CASRRKKNTEAFF	TGTGCCAGTAGGAGGAAAAAGAACACTGAAGCTTTCTTT
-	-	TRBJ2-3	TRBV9	CASRSGNTDTQYF	TGTGCCAGCAGATCAGGGAACACAGATACGCAGTATTTT
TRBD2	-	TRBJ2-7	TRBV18	CASSPRREGRYEQYF	TGTGCCAGCTCACCTAGGCGGGAGGGCCGATACGAGCAGTACTTC
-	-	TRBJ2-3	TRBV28	CASSHGTLSTDTQYF	TGTGCCAGCAGTCACGGGACACTTAGCACAGATACGCAGTATTTT
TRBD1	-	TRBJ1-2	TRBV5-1	CASSITPGQGGYTF	TGCGCCAGCAGTATTACACCGGGACAGGGTGGCTACACCTTC
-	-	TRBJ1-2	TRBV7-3	CASSLTGGGGYGYTF	TGTGCCAGCAGCCTCACTGGGGGGGGCGGCTATGGCTACACCTTC
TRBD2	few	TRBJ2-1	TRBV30	CAWSGLAGGQGNEQFF	TGTGCCTGGAGTGGACTAGCGGGAGGGCAGGGAAATGAGCAGTTCTTC
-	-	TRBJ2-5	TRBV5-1	CASKEGAAKETQYF	TGCGCCAGCAAGGAGGGGGCAGCCAAAGAGACCCAGTACTTC
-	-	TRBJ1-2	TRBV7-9	CASSSDGNYGYTF	TGTGCCAGCAGCTCAGACGGGAACTATGGCTACACCTTC
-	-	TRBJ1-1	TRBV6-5	CASAGITMNTEAFF	TGTGCCAGCGCGGGGATTACCATGAACACTGAAGCTTTCTTT
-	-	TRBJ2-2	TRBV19	CASSVEGLRNTGELFF	TGTGCCAGTAGTGTCGAGGGTCTGCGAAACACCGGGGAGCTGTTTTTT
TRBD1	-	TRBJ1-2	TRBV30	CAWSLHRGDYGYTF	TGTGCCTGGAGTCTACACAGGGGCGACTATGGCTACACCTTC
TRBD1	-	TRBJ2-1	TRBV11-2	CASSPGTAGYNEQFF	TGTGCCAGCAGCCCCGGGACAGCAGGATACAATGAGCAGTTCTTC
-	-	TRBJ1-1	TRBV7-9	CASSQNTEAFF	TGTGCCAGCAGCCAGAACACTGAAGCTTTCTTT
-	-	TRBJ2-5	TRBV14	CASSPLQGLRVETQYF	TGTGCCAGCAGCCCGTTACAGGGTCTGCGGGTAGAGACCCAGTACTTC
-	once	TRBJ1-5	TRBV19	CASSLGRGNQPQHF	TGTGCCAGTAGCTTGGGTAGGGGAAATCAGCCCCAGCATTTT